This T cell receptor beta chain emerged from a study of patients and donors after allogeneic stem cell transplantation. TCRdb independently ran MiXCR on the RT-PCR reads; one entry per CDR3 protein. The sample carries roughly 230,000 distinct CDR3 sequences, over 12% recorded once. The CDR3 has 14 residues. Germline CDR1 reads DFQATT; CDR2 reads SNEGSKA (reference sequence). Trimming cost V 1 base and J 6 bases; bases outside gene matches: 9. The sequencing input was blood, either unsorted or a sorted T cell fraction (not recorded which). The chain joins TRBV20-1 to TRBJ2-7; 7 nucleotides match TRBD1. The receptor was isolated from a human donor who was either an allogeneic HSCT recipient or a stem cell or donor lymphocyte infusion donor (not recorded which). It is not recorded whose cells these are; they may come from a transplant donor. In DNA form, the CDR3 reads TGCAGTGCTAGAGGCCCGGACAGGTTTTTCGAGCAGTACTTC. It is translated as CSARGPDRFFEQYF.